The next 5 T cell receptor beta chains were all read from a single sample in a study of T-cell reconstitution after alpha-beta-depleted transplantation in children. Unique molecular identifiers were used to barcode this TCRbeta library. Each CDR3 protein gets one entry after TCRdb re-called the PCR reads with MiXCR. The sample contains about 90,000 distinct CDR3 sequences, roughly 8.3% of which appear only once. Sequenced material: PBMCs from the stem cell graft donor, taken from the stem cell graft. All receptors come from a human donor who donated a stem cell graft to a child with congenital amegakaryocytic thrombocytopenia.

This clonotype was detected many times. The rearrangement uses TRBV20-1 and TRBJ1-2, with a weak D call TRBD1 (6 bases). CDR3 length: 13 residues. V was pared by 4 bases and J by 7 bases, with 16 bases between. Per germline, CDR1 DFQATT and CDR2 SNEGSKA (reference sequence). CDR3: CSAMTGVFTGYTF. Written as DNA, the CDR3 is TGCAGTGCTATGACAGGTGTATTTACTGGCTACACCTTC.

At least ten counts were recorded for this clonotype. The CDR3 nucleotides read TGCGCCAGCAGCCAAGATAGGGGTCGGGCTGGCTACACCTTC. Amino acids: CASSQDRGRAGYTF. The V gene is TRBV4-1, the J gene TRBJ1-2; D perhaps matches TRBD1 (5 bases). This CDR3 is built from 14 residues. Germline loops: CDR1 MGHRA, CDR2 YSYEKL. V lost 0 bases, J lost 7 bases, and 12 bases lay in between.

The table lists this clonotype with many counts. V is TRBV3-1 and J is TRBJ2-5, with 8 bases aligning to TRBD2. The CDR3 has 15 amino acids. Trimming cost V 0 bases and J 5 bases; bases outside gene matches: 5. Germline-derived CDR1 and CDR2 are LGHDT and YNNKEL (reference sequence). The CDR3 here is CASSQDREGYETQYF. CDR3 DNA sequence: TGTGCCAGCAGCCAAGATCGGGAGGGGTATGAGACCCAGTACTTC.

This sequence joins TRBV5-1 and TRBJ2-7; TRBD2 agrees at 7 bases. Germline loops: CDR1 SGHRS, CDR2 YFSETQ. The CDR3 spans 14 residues. The V gene end was trimmed by 4 bases and the J gene end by 1 base; junction bases not matched to a gene: 5. CDR3 amino acids: CASSPTGGSYEQYF. Written as DNA, the CDR3 is TGCGCCAGCAGCCCAACGGGGGGATCCTACGAGCAGTACTTC.

This clonotype was recorded many times. The CDR3, as DNA: TGCAGTGTCCCGGACGGGGGGGAGACCCAGTACTTC. Amino acid sequence: CSVPDGGETQYF. This chain joins TRBV20-1 and TRBJ2-5; 7 bases agree with TRBD2. The germline V gene has CDR1 DFQATT and CDR2 SNEGSKA (reference sequence). V lost 7 bases and J lost 5; bases outside the gene matches: 7. The length of the CDR3 is 12 residues.